These 8 T cell receptor beta chains share one sample of origin, sequenced in a study of OX40 agonist ivuxolimab in advanced cancers. Measured with immunoSEQ multiplex PCR; TCRdb has only the in-frame clones, and not every one. The sample yields about 40,000 clones, around 87% seen once. The specimen was CD4+ or CD8+ T cells sorted from blood, collected in a trial of the OX40 agonist ivuxolimab. Receptor source: an adult with an advanced solid tumor such as melanoma, head and neck, liver or kidney cancer.

The chain joins TRBV10-3 to TRBJ2-3, with D possibly TRBD1 on 6 matching bases. V lost 2 bases to trimming and J lost 2 bases, with 8 bases between them. Germline CDR1 reads ENHRY; CDR2 reads SYGVKD. The CDR3 is 14 residues long. The CDR3 sequence is CAISEGQPTDTQYF. Written as DNA, the CDR3 is TGTGCCATCAGTGAGGGACAGCCCACAGATACGCAGTATTTT.

CDR3 nucleotide sequence: TGTGCCAGCAGTTCCGGGAAGAACTATGGCTACACCTTC. Encoded protein: CASSSGKNYGYTF. The chain has TRBV28 and TRBJ1-2; D is unresolved. Per the germline V gene, CDR1 is MDHEN and CDR2 is SYDVKM. This CDR3 is 13 amino acids long. The V gene lost 4 bases and the J gene lost 2 bases, with 8 bases spanning the gap.

The chain couples TRBV27 to TRBJ1-2; D is undetermined. This CDR3 is 16 amino acids long. The germline gives CDR1 MNHEY, CDR2 SMNVEV (reference sequence). V lost 4 bases and J lost 6, with 21 bases in between. CDR3 nucleotide sequence: TGTGCCAGCAGTTCAGGCAGTGGACCTTCTCAAAATGGCTACACCTTC. As protein: CASSSGSGPSQNGYTF.

This chain joins TRBV6-1 and TRBJ1-5, with D possibly TRBD1 on 5 matching bases. V lost 4 bases to trimming and J lost 4 bases, with 17 bases between them. The CDR3 runs to 16 residues. The V gene's germline CDR1 is MNHNS and CDR2 SASEGT. As DNA, the CDR3 is TGTGCCAGCAGTGTAACCTACAAGAGGGGTAATCAGCCCCAGCATTTT. Its translation is CASSVTYKRGNQPQHF.

The J gene is TRBJ1-4, the V gene TRBV6-1; possibly TRBD1 for D (6 bases). V lost 7 bases and J lost 2, with 11 bases in between. Germline V CDR1 and CDR2: MNHNS, SASEGT. The CDR3 totals 14 residues. The CDR3: CASKQGLTNEKLFF. Written as DNA, the CDR3 is TGTGCCAGCAAACAGGGTTTGACTAATGAAAAACTGTTTTTT.

The V call is TRBV9, the J call TRBJ1-3, with D unresolved. The V gene lost 0 bases and the J gene lost 0 bases, with 10 bases spanning the gap. Germline lookup yields CDR1 SGDLS and CDR2 YYNGEE. The CDR3 loop spans 16 amino acids. The CDR3 sequence: CASSVEVGPSGNTIYF. DNA for the CDR3: TGTGCCAGCAGCGTAGAGGTAGGACCCTCTGGAAACACCATATATTTT.

This clone has only a few counts. The rearrangement joins TRBV19 to TRBJ1-1; no clear D. The germline V gene encodes CDR1 LNHDA and CDR2 SQIVND (reference sequence). The length of the CDR3 is 12 residues. The V and J ends lost 8 bases and 0 bases respectively, with 7 bases between them. The CDR3 nucleotides are TGTGCCAGTGGACTGATGAACACTGAAGCTTTCTTT. Its translation is CASGLMNTEAFF.

The J gene is TRBJ1-2, the V gene TRBV5-1; D gene unclear. Trimming removed 3 bases at V and 8 bases at J, with 17 bases between. CDR3 size: 14 residues. Germline V gene data show CDR1 as SGHRS and CDR2 as YFSETQ. The CDR3 protein is CASSSDGLIEGYTF. DNA for the CDR3: TGCGCCAGCAGCTCGGACGGGCTGATTGAGGGCTACACCTTC.